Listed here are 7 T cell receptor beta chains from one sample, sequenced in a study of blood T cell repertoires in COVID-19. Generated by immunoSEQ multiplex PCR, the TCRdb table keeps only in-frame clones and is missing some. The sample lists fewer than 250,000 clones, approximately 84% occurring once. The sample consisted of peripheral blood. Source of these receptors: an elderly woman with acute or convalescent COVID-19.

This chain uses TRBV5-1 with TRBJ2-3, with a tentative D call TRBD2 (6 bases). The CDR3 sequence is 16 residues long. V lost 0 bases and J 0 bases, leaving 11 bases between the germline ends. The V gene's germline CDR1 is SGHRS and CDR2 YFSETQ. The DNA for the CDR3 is TGCGCCAGCAGCTTGGGGGCCGGGAGAAGCACAGATACGCAGTATTTT. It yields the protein CASSLGAGRSTDTQYF.

The CDR3 nucleotides read TGTGCCAGCAGCATTAGCGGGGTAGAGACCCAGTACTTC. Amino acids: CASSISGVETQYF. The chain is built from TRBV12-3 or TRBV12-4 and TRBJ2-5; TRBD2 agrees at 8 bases. This CDR3 has 13 residues. Trimming at V came to 6 bases and at J to 4 bases, leaving 4 bases not matched to a gene.

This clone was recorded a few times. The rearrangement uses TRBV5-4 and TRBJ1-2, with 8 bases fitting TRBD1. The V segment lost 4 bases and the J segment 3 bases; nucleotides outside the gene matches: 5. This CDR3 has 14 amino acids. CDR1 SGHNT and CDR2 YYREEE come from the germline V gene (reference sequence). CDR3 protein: CASSIGQGHYGYTF. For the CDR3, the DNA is TGTGCCAGCAGCATAGGACAGGGTCACTATGGCTACACCTTC.

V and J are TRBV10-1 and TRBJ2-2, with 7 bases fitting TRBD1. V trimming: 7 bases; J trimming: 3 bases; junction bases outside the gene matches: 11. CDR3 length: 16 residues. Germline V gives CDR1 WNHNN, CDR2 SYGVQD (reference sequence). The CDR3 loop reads CASKQRDRRDTGELFF. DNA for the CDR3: TGCGCCAGCAAACAACGGGACAGACGGGACACCGGGGAGCTGTTTTTT.

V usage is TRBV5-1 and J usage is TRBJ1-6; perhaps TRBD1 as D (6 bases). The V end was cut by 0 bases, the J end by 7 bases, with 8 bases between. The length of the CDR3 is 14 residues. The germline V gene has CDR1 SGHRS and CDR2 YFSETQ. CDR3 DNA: TGCGCCAGCAGCTTGGGGACAGAGAATTCACCCCTCCACTTT. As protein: CASSLGTENSPLHF.

This CDR3 reads CASSLAGTANEKLFF. DNA of the CDR3: TGCGCCAGCAGCCTAGCCGGGACAGCTAATGAAAAACTGTTTTTT. The chain couples TRBV4-1 to TRBJ1-4; 7 nucleotides agree with TRBD1. With V trimmed by 4 bases and J by 3 bases, 5 bases remained unmatched. CDR1 MGHRA and CDR2 YSYEKL come from the germline V gene. There are 15 residues in the CDR3.

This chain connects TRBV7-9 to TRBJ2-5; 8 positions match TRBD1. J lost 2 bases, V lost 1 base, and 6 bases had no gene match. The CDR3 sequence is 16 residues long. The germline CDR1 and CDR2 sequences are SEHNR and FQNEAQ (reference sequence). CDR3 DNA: TGTGCCAGCAGCTTAGTTTTGGACAGGGAACAAGAGACCCAGTACTTC. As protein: CASSLVLDREQETQYF.